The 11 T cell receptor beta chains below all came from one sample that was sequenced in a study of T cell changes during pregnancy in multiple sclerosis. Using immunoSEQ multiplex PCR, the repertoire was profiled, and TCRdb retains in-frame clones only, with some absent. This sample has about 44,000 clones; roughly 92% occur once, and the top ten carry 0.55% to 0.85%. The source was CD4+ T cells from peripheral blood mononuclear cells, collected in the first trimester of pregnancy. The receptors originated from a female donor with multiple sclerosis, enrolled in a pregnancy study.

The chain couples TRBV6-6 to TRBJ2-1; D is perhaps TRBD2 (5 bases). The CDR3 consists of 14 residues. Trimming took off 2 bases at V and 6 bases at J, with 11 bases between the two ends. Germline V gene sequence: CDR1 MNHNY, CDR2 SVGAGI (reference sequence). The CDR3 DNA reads TGTGCCAGCAGTTACGACGGGGTTCGCAATGAGCAGTTCTTC. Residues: CASSYDGVRNEQFF.

This CDR3 reads CASSEFRGGGPEQFF. For the CDR3, the DNA is TGTGCCAGCAGTGAATTCCGGGGAGGAGGGCCGGAGCAGTTCTTC. The V and J genes are TRBV2 and TRBJ2-1; TRBD2 might be the D (6 bases). Trimming shortened V by 2 bases and J by 10 bases, and 18 bases separated the two germline ends. There are 15 residues in the CDR3. Germline V gene sequence: CDR1 SNHLY, CDR2 FYNNEI.

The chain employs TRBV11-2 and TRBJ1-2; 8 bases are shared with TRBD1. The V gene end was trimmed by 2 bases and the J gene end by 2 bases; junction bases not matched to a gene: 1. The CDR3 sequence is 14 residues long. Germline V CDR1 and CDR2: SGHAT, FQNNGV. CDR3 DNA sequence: TGTGCCAGCAGCTTATGGACAGGGAACTATGGCTACACCTTC. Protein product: CASSLWTGNYGYTF. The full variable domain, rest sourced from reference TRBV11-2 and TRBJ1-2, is EAGVAQSPRYKIIEKRQSVAFWCNPISGHATLYWYQQILGQGPKLLIQFQNNGVVDDSQLPKDRFSAERLKGVDSTLKIQPAKLEDSAVYLCASSLWTGNYGYTFGSGTRLTVV.

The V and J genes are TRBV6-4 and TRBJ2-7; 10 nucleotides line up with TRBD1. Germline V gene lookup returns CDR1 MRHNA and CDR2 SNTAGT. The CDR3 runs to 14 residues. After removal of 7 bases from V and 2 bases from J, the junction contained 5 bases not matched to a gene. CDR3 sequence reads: CASTIGTGAYEQYF. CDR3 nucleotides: TGTGCCAGCACCATTGGGACAGGGGCCTACGAGCAGTACTTC.

Here the CDR3 DNA reads TGTGCCAGCACCATGGGGGGGGGCCTTGGCTACACCTTC. It specifies CASTMGGGLGYTF. The chain is built from TRBV28 and TRBJ1-2; tentative D call: TRBD1 (6 bases). V was clipped by 7 bases and J by 7 bases, with 16 bases between them. The germline V gene has CDR1 MDHEN and CDR2 SYDVKM. There are 13 residues in the CDR3.

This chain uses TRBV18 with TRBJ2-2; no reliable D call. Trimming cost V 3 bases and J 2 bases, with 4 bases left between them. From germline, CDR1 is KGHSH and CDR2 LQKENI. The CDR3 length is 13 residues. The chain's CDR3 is CASSPGNTGELFF. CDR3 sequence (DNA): TGTGCCAGCTCACCGGGCAACACCGGGGAGCTGTTTTTT.

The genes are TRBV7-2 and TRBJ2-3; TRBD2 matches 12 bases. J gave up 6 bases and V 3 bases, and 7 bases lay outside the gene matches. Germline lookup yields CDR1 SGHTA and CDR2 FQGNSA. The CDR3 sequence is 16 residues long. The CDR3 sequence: CASSLETSGRGDTQYF. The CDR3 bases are TGTGCCAGCAGCTTGGAGACTAGCGGGAGAGGTGATACGCAGTATTTT.

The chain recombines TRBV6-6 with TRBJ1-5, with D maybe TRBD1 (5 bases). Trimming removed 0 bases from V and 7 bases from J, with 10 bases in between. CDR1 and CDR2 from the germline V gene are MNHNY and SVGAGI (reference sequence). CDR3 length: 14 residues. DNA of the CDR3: TGTGCCAGCAGTTACTCGGGGGGGTTGCAGCCCCAGCATTTT. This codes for CASSYSGGLQPQHF.

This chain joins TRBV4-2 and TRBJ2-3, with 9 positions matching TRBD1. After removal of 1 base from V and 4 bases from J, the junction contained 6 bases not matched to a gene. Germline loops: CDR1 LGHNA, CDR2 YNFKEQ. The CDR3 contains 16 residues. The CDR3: CASSQGETGGSDTQYF. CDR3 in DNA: TGTGCCAGCAGCCAAGGGGAGACAGGGGGATCAGATACGCAGTATTTT.

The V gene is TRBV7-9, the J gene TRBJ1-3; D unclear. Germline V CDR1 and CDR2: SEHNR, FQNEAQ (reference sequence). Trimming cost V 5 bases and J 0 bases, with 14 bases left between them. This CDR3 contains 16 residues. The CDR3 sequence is CASSQLVPHSGNTIYF. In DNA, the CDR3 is TGTGCCAGCAGCCAACTCGTTCCTCACTCTGGAAACACCATATATTTT. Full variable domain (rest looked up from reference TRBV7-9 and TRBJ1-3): DTGVSQNPRHKITKRGQNVTFRCDPISEHNRLYWYRQTLGQGPEFLTYFQNEAQLEKSRLLSDRFSAERPKGSFSTLEIQRTEQGDSAMYLCASSQLVPHSGNTIYFGEGSWLTVV.

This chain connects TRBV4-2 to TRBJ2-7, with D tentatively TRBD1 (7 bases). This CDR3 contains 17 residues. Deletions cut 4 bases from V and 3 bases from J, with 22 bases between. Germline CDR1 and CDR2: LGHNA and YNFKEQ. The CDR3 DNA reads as TGTGCCAGCAGCCGAGGTCTGGGGACAGTGACTAGCTACGAGCAGTACTTC. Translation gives CASSRGLGTVTSYEQYF.